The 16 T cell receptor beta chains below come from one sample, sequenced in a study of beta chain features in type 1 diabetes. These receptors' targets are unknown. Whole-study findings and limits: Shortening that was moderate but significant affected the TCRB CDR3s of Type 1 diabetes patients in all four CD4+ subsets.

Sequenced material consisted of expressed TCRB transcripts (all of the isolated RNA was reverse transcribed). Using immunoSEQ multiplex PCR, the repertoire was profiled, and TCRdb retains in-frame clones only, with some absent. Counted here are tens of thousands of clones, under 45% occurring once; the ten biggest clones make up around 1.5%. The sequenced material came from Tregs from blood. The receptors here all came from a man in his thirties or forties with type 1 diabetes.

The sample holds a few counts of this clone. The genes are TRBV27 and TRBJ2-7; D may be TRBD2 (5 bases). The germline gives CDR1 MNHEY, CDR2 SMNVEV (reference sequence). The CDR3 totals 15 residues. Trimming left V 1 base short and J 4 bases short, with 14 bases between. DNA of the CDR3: TGTGCCAGCAGTTTATTCGCTAGCTTCTCGTACGAGCAGTACTTC. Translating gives CASSLFASFSYEQYF.

Written as DNA, the CDR3 is TGCGCCAGCAGCTTGAACAGAGACTATGGCTACACCTTC. It specifies CASSLNRDYGYTF. The J gene is TRBJ1-2, the V gene TRBV5-1; D gene ambiguous. CDR3 length: 13 amino acids. Germline V CDR1 and CDR2: SGHRS, YFSETQ. The V gene lost 1 base and the J gene lost 3 bases, with 7 bases spanning the gap.

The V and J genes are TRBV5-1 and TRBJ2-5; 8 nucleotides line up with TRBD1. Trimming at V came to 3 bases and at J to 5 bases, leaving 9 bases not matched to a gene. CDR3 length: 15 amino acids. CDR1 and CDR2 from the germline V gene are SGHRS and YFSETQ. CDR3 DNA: TGCGCCAGCAGCTCCGGGACAGGTTCGTCCGAGACCCAGTACTTC. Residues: CASSSGTGSSETQYF.

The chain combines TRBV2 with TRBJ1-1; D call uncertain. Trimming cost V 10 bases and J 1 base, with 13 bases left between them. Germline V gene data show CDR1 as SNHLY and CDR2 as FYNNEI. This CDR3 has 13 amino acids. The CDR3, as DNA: TGTGCCACTTCTGTCGCAGGGAACACTGAAGCTTTCTTT. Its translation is CATSVAGNTEAFF.

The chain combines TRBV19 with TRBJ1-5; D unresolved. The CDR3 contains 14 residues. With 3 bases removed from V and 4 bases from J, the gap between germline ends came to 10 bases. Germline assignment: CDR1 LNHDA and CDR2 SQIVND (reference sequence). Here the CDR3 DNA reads TGTGCCAGTAGTATTGCGGGAGGAAATCAGCCCCAGCATTTT. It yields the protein CASSIAGGNQPQHF.

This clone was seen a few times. The CDR3 reads CASSQIVGLGVQYF. Written as DNA, the CDR3 is TGTGCCAGCAGCCAAATAGTCGGGTTAGGGGTTCAGTACTTC. The V and J genes are TRBV7-2 and TRBJ2-4; tentative D call: TRBD1 (5 bases). The V end lost 5 bases, the J end lost 11 bases, and 19 bases lay between the germline ends. The CDR3 runs 14 residues. Looked up from germline, CDR1 is SGHTA and CDR2 is FQGNSA.

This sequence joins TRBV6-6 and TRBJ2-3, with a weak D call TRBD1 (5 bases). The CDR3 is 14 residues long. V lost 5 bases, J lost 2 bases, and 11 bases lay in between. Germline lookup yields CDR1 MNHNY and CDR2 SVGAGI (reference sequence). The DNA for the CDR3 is TGTGCCAGCAGTGCCACCAGGGACACAGATACGCAGTATTTT. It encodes CASSATRDTDTQYF.

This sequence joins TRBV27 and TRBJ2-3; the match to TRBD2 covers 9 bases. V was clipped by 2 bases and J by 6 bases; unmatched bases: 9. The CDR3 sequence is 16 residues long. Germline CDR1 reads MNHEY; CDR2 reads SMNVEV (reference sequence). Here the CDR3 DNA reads TGTGCCAGCAGTTTAACGACTAGCGGACGGGGTGATACGCAGTATTTT. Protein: CASSLTTSGRGDTQYF.

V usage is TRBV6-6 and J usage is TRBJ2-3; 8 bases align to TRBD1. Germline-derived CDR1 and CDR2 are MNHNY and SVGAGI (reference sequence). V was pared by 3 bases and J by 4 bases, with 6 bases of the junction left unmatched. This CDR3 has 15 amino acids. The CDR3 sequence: CASSYGQGGADTQYF. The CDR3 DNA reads TGTGCCAGCAGTTATGGACAGGGCGGCGCAGATACGCAGTATTTT.

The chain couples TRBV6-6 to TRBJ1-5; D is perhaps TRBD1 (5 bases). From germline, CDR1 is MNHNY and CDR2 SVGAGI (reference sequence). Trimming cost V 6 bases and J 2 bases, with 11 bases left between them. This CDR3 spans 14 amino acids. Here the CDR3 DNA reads TGTGCCAGCAGGCTGCAGGGTGGCAATCAGCCCCAGCATTTT. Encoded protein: CASRLQGGNQPQHF.

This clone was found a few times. CDR3 loop: CASSYNRGRWGYTF. The CDR3 DNA follows: TGTGCCAGCAGTTACAACAGGGGGCGGTGGGGCTACACCTTC. The rearrangement uses TRBV6-5 and TRBJ1-2, with 9 bases identical to TRBD1. V lost 2 bases, J lost 8 bases, and 6 bases stayed unmatched. Germline V gene sequence: CDR1 MNHEY, CDR2 SVGAGI. There are 14 residues in the CDR3.

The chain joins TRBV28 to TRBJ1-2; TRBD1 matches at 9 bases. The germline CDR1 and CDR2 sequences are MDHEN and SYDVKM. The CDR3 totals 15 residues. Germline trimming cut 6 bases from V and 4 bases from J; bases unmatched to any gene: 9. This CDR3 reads CASRVQGAHGYGYTF. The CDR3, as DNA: TGTGCCAGCAGAGTACAGGGGGCGCACGGCTATGGCTACACCTTC.

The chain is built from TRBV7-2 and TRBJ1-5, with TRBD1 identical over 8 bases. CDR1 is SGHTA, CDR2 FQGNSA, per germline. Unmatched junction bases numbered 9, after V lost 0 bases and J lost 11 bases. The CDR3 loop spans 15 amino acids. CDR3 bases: TGTGCCAGCAGCTTAGCAACAGGACAGGGAAGGGCCCAGCATTTT. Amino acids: CASSLATGQGRAQHF.

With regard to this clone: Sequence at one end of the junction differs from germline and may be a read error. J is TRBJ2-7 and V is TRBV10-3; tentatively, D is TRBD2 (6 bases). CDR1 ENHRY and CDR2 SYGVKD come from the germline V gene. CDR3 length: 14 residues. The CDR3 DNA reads TGTGACATCAGTGAAGGTAGCGGCTCCTACGAGCAGTACTTC. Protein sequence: CDISEGSGSYEQYF.

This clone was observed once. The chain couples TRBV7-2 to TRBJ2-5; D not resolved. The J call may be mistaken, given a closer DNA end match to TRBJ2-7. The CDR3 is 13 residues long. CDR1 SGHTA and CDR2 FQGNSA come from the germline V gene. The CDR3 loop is CASSSPSSYEQYF. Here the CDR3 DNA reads TGTGCCAGCAGCTCCCCTAGCTCCTACGAGCAGTACTTC.

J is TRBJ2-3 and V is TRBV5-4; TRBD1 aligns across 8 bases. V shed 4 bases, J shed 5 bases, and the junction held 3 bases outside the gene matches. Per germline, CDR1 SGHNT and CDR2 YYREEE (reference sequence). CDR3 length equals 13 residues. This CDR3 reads CASSRTGQDTQYF. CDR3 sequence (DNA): TGTGCCAGCAGCCGGACAGGGCAAGATACGCAGTATTTT.